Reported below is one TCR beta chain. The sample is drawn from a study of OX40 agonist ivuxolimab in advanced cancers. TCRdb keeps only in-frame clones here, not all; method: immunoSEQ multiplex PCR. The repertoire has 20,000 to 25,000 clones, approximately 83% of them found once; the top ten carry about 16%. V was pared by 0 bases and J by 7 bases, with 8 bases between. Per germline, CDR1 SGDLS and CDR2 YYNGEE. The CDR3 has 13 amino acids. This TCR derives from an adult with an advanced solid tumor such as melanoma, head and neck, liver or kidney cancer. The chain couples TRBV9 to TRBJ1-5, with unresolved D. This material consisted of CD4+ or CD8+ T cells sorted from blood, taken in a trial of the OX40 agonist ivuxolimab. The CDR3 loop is CASSVDIEQPQHF. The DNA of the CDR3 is TGTGCCAGCAGCGTAGACATAGAACAGCCCCAGCATTTT.